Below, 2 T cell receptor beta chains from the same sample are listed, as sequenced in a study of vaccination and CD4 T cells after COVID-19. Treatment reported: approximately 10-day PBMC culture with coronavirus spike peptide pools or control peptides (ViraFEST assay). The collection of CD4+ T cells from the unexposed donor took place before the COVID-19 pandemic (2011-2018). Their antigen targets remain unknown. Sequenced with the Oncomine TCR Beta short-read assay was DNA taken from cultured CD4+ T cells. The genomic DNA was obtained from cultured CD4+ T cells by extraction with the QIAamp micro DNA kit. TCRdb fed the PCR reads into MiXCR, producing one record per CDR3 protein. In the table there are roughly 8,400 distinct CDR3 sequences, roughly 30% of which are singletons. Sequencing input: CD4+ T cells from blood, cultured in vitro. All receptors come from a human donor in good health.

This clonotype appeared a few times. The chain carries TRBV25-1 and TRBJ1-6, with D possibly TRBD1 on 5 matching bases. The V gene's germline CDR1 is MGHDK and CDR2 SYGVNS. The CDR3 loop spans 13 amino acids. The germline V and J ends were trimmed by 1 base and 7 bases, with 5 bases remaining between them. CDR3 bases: TGTGCCAGCAGTGAATGGGGCAATTCACCCCTCCACTTT. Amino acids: CASSEWGNSPLHF. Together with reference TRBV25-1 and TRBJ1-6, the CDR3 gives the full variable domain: EADIYQTPRYLVIGTGKKITLECSQTMGHDKMYWYQQDPGMELHLIHYSYGVNSTEKGDLSSESTVSRIRTEHFPLTLESARPSHTSQYLCASSEWGNSPLHFGNGTRLTVT.

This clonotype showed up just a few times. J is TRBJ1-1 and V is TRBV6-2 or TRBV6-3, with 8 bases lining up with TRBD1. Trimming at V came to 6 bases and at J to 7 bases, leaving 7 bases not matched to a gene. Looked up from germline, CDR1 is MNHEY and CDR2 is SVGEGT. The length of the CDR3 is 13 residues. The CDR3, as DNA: TGTGCCAGCAGAGACAGGGGCTATAATGAAGCTTTCTTT. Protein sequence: CASRDRGYNEAFF.